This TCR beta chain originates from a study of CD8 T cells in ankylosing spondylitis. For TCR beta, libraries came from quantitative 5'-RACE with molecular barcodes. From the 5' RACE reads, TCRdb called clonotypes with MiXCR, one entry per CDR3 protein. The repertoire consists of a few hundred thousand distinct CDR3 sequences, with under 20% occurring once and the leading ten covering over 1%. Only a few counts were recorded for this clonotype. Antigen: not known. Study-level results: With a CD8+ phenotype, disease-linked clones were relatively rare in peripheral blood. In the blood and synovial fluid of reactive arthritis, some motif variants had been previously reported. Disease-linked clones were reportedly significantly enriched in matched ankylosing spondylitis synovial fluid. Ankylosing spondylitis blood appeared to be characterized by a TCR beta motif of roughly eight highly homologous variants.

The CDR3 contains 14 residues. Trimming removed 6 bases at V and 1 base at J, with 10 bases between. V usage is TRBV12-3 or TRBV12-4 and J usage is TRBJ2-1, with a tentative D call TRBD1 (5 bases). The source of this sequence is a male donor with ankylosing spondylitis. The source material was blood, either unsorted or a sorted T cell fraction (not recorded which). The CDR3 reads CASRGRESYNEQFF. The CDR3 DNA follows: TGTGCCAGCAGGGGCAGGGAATCCTACAATGAGCAGTTCTTC.